This T cell receptor (beta chain) was obtained from a study of blood T cell repertoires in COVID-19. In the study overall: From the United States, Italy and Spain came samples of acute and convalescent COVID-19. The cDNA or gDNA used as material had been derived from T cells, B-cell-depleted T cells, or PBMCs.

Source study methods: Quantification of nucleated cells was approximated via reference gene primer amplification. Produced via immunoSEQ multiplex PCR; TCRdb's table is partial and in-frame only. For V, J and clone size, that table is used; D and trimming come from the DNA. This table holds approximately 220,000 clones, around 83% found once. The CDR3 contains 14 residues. Germline V gene lookup returns CDR1 MNHEY and CDR2 SVGAGI. Trimming cost V 7 bases and J 4 bases, with 15 bases left between them. Sequencing was done on a sample of peripheral blood. The rearrangement uses TRBV6-5 and TRBJ2-3, with D maybe TRBD2 (6 bases). This sequence originates from a woman between 50 and 59 years old with acute or convalescent COVID-19. The CDR3 nucleotides are TGTGCCAGCAAGGGTTGGGGGGTCGCAGATACGCAGTATTTT. Its protein is CASKGWGVADTQYF.